These T cell receptor beta chains were read from a single sample in a study of T cells in Graves' hyperthyroidism and ophthalmopathy. From the multiplex PCR reads, TCRdb called clonotypes with MiXCR, one entry per CDR3 protein. This sample has almost 600,000 distinct CDR3 sequences; about 15% occur once, and the top ten carry more than 4.5%. The specimen was blood. The receptor source for this set is a woman in her twenties or thirties with Graves' hyperthyroidism that later progressed to Graves' ophthalmopathy. Each CDR3 is given with its conserved first and last residue. The D gene is left open where the match is weak. A row's size may be missing; if present it is once, few, many or a size class.

abundance: many; v_gene: TRBV30; d_gene: TRBD2; j_gene: TRBJ2-1; CDR3aa: CAWSRRGLAGINEQFF; CDR3nt: TGTGCCTGGTCCCGACGGGGACTAGCGGGAATCAATGAGCAGTTCTTC
abundance: .; v_gene: TRBV5-1; d_gene: .; j_gene: TRBJ1-3; CDR3aa: CASSLDRAGNTIYF; CDR3nt: TGCGCCAGCAGCTTGGACAGGGCTGGAAACACCATATATTTT
abundance: .; v_gene: TRBV10-2; d_gene: .; j_gene: TRBJ2-3; CDR3aa: CASSIVFEDTQYF; CDR3nt: TGCGCCAGCAGTATAGTATTCGAAGATACGCAGTATTTT
abundance: many; v_gene: TRBV19; d_gene: .; j_gene: TRBJ1-2; CDR3aa: CASSTPRPLGGYTF; CDR3nt: TGTGCCAGTAGTACTCCGAGGCCCTTAGGTGGCTACACCTTC
abundance: many; v_gene: TRBV7-9; d_gene: TRBD2; j_gene: TRBJ2-3; CDR3aa: CASSLPPRTSLADTQYF; CDR3nt: TGTGCCAGCAGCTTACCCCCGAGGACTAGCTTGGCAGATACGCAGTATTTT
abundance: .; v_gene: TRBV19; d_gene: TRBD1; j_gene: TRBJ2-2; CDR3aa: CVSSGRTGDTGELFF; CDR3nt: TGTGTCAGTAGTGGGCGGACAGGGGACACCGGGGAGCTGTTTTTT
abundance: many; v_gene: TRBV11-3; d_gene: .; j_gene: TRBJ2-1; CDR3aa: CASSFQAELYNEQFF; CDR3nt: TGTGCCAGCAGCTTCCAAGCGGAGCTCTACAATGAGCAGTTCTTC
abundance: many; v_gene: TRBV20-1; d_gene: TRBD2; j_gene: TRBJ2-1; CDR3aa: CSARASGMSGDEQFF; CDR3nt: TGCAGTGCTAGGGCTAGCGGGATGAGTGGCGATGAGCAGTTCTTC
abundance: .; v_gene: TRBV6-1; d_gene: .; j_gene: TRBJ1-4; CDR3aa: CASSDRVVGEKLFF; CDR3nt: TGTGCCAGCAGTGACAGGGTAGTAGGTGAAAAACTGTTTTTT
abundance: many; v_gene: TRBV6-1; d_gene: TRBD1; j_gene: TRBJ1-1; CDR3aa: CASSFNRGLLAFF; CDR3nt: TGTGCCAGCAGTTTCAACAGGGGGCTCTTGGCTTTCTTT
abundance: many; v_gene: TRBV27; d_gene: .; j_gene: TRBJ1-1; CDR3aa: CASSSTNQVGTAFF; CDR3nt: TGTGCCAGCAGTTCAACCAATCAGGTCGGGACAGCTTTCTTT
abundance: many; v_gene: TRBV10-3; d_gene: .; j_gene: TRBJ2-3; CDR3aa: CAISGAAPSTDTQYF; CDR3nt: TGTGCCATCAGTGGGGCAGCCCCTAGCACAGATACGCAGTATTTT
abundance: .; v_gene: TRBV10-3; d_gene: .; j_gene: TRBJ1-5; CDR3aa: CAISEPYSNQPQHF; CDR3nt: TGTGCCATCAGTGAACCCTATAGCAATCAGCCCCAGCATTTT
abundance: few; v_gene: TRBV18; d_gene: .; j_gene: TRBJ2-1; CDR3aa: CASSPPNTRSYNEQFF; CDR3nt: TGTGCCAGCTCACCACCTAATACCCGCTCCTACAATGAGCAGTTCTTC
abundance: many; v_gene: TRBV30; d_gene: TRBD1; j_gene: TRBJ2-7; CDR3aa: CAWRPLGTGNEQYF; CDR3nt: TGTGCCTGGAGGCCCCTCGGGACAGGGAACGAGCAGTACTTC
abundance: many; v_gene: TRBV28; d_gene: .; j_gene: TRBJ2-2; CDR3aa: CASSQGQRSTGELFF; CDR3nt: TGTGCCAGCAGCCAAGGACAGAGATCCACCGGGGAGCTGTTTTTT
abundance: many; v_gene: TRBV28; d_gene: .; j_gene: TRBJ1-5; CDR3aa: CASSPFSNQPQHF; CDR3nt: TGTGCCAGCAGTCCCTTTAGCAATCAGCCCCAGCATTTT
abundance: .; v_gene: TRBV6-1; d_gene: .; j_gene: TRBJ1-6; CDR3aa: CASRLGYTGSPLHF; CDR3nt: TGTGCCAGCAGGCTAGGGTATACGGGCTCACCCCTCCACTTT
abundance: many; v_gene: TRBV6-2/TRBV6-3; d_gene: .; j_gene: TRBJ2-3; CDR3aa: CASSPLVDLTDTQYF; CDR3nt: TGTGCCAGCAGTCCCCTCGTCGATTTAACAGATACGCAGTATTTT
abundance: .; v_gene: TRBV29-1; d_gene: .; j_gene: TRBJ1-1; CDR3aa: CSVGEWGAEAFF; CDR3nt: TGCAGCGTTGGTGAATGGGGGGCAGAAGCTTTCTTT
abundance: .; v_gene: TRBV7-9; d_gene: .; j_gene: TRBJ2-7; CDR3aa: CASSSRLTGEQYF; CDR3nt: TGTGCCAGCAGCTCTCGACTGACCGGCGAGCAGTACTTC
abundance: many; v_gene: TRBV19; d_gene: .; j_gene: TRBJ1-6; CDR3aa: CASSDKNSPLHF; CDR3nt: TGTGCCAGTAGCGACAAGAATTCACCCCTCCACTTT
abundance: .; v_gene: TRBV2; d_gene: TRBD2; j_gene: TRBJ2-1; CDR3aa: CASTAGGPGSEQFF; CDR3nt: TGTGCCAGCACAGCGGGAGGGCCTGGAAGTGAGCAGTTCTTC
abundance: few; v_gene: TRBV27; d_gene: .; j_gene: TRBJ1-1; CDR3aa: CASRGGNGAFF; CDR3nt: TGTGCCAGCAGGGGTGGGAACGGGGCTTTCTTT
abundance: many; v_gene: TRBV20-1; d_gene: .; j_gene: TRBJ2-7; CDR3aa: CSASQPGPRTYEQYF; CDR3nt: TGCAGTGCTTCACAGCCGGGACCGCGAACCTACGAGCAGTACTTC
abundance: .; v_gene: TRBV7-8; d_gene: TRBD2; j_gene: TRBJ2-1; CDR3aa: CASSARTSGAYNEQFF; CDR3nt: TGTGCCAGCAGCGCCCGGACTAGCGGAGCCTACAATGAGCAGTTCTTC
abundance: .; v_gene: TRBV19; d_gene: TRBD1; j_gene: TRBJ1-5; CDR3aa: CASSTTGTGTGPQHF; CDR3nt: TGTGCCAGTAGTACAACCGGGACAGGAACAGGGCCCCAGCATTTT
abundance: .; v_gene: TRBV30; d_gene: .; j_gene: TRBJ1-1; CDR3aa: CAWSVGGGTEAFF; CDR3nt: TGTGCCTGGAGTGTGGGGGGGGGCACTGAAGCTTTCTTT
abundance: many; v_gene: TRBV6-1; d_gene: TRBD2; j_gene: TRBJ2-6; CDR3aa: CASTRGDILTSGANVLTF; CDR3nt: TGTGCCAGCACCCGGGGGGATATACTCACCTCTGGGGCCAACGTCCTGACTTTC
abundance: many; v_gene: TRBV11-3; d_gene: TRBD2; j_gene: TRBJ2-1; CDR3aa: CASSLTSVEQFF; CDR3nt: TGTGCCAGCAGCCTTACTAGCGTCGAGCAGTTCTTC